One and the same sample provided the 32 T cell receptor beta chains below, sequenced in a study of radiotherapy plus CTLA-4 blockade in lung cancer. Measured with immunoSEQ multiplex PCR; TCRdb has only the in-frame clones, and not every one. The sample shows 100,000 or so clones, over 75% of them seen only once. The sequencing used peripheral blood, collected from a patient treated with radiotherapy plus ipilimumab. These receptors were collected from a human donor with non-small cell lung cancer that progressed on radiotherapy plus ipilimumab.

The genes are TRBV5-6 and TRBJ1-2, with D uncertain. Trimming removed 4 bases at V and 1 base at J, with 17 bases between. The CDR3 contains 16 residues. The germline V gene encodes CDR1 SGHDT and CDR2 YYEEEE. The CDR3 nucleotides are TGTGCCAGCAGCCTAGGCGGGGAACCGTTTAACTATGGCTACACCTTC. As protein: CASSLGGEPFNYGYTF.

This sequence joins TRBV7-8 and TRBJ2-3; 8 bases fit TRBD2. V lost 6 bases, J lost 1 base, and 12 bases stayed unmatched. CDR3 length: 17 amino acids. Germline values: CDR1 SGHVS, CDR2 FQNEAQ. The CDR3 DNA sequence: TGTGCCAGCAGTCACCAGAGTAGCGGGGTACGCACAGATACGCAGTATTTT. This codes for CASSHQSSGVRTDTQYF. Variable domain in full (rest from reference TRBV7-8 and TRBJ2-3): GAGVSQSPRYKVAKRGQDVALRCDPISGHVSLFWYQQALGQGPEFLTYFQNEAQLDKSGLPSDRFFAERPEGSVSTLKIQRTQQEDSAVYLCASSHQSSGVRTDTQYFGPGTRLTVL.

This clone showed up just a few times. The rearrangement joins TRBV9 to TRBJ2-2, with unresolved D. Trimming cost V 4 bases and J 2 bases, with 9 bases left between them. The germline gives CDR1 SGDLS, CDR2 YYNGEE. This CDR3 contains 14 residues. The CDR3 DNA reads TGTGCCAGCAGCCCAACGGGCAACACCGGGGAGCTGTTTTTT. It specifies CASSPTGNTGELFF.

V usage is TRBV10-3 and J usage is TRBJ2-2, with TRBD1 as a possible D gene (6 bases). Trimming took off 5 bases at V and 9 bases at J, with 10 bases between the two ends. The germline V gene encodes CDR1 ENHRY and CDR2 SYGVKD. The CDR3 is 12 residues long. This CDR3 reads CAISTTGRELFF. The CDR3 bases are TGTGCCATCAGTACGACAGGCCGGGAGCTGTTTTTT.

The sample holds one count of this clone. The chain employs TRBV2 and TRBJ2-7; D is perhaps TRBD1 (5 bases). Looked up from germline, CDR1 is SNHLY and CDR2 is FYNNEI. Trimming removed 6 bases from V and 3 bases from J, with 9 bases in between. This CDR3 is built from 12 residues. CDR3 in DNA: TGTGCCAGCAGGACAGACATCTACGAGCAGTACTTC. It codes for CASRTDIYEQYF.

The chain recombines TRBV4-1 with TRBJ1-2; D is uncertain. V was cut by 6 bases and J by 2 bases, with 13 bases left in between. The CDR3 contains 14 residues. Germline CDR1 MGHRA, CDR2 YSYEKL. This CDR3 is CASSPPTSNYGYTF. The DNA of the CDR3 is TGCGCCAGCAGTCCACCAACCTCAAACTATGGCTACACCTTC.

This clone was counted a single time. The chain links TRBV5-1 to TRBJ2-7; D call uncertain. Germline V gene lookup returns CDR1 SGHRS and CDR2 YFSETQ. Deletions cut 0 bases from V and 4 bases from J, with 14 bases between. CDR3 length: 15 amino acids. The CDR3, as DNA: TGCGCCAGCAGCTTGGAAAGGAACCCCGGTTACGAGCAGTACTTC. Translating it yields CASSLERNPGYEQYF. Full variable domain (missing parts from reference TRBV5-1 and TRBJ2-7): KAGVTQTPRYLIKTRGQQVTLSCSPISGHRSVSWYQQTPGQGLQFLFEYFSETQRNKGNFPGRFSGRQFSNSRSEMNVSTLELGDSALYLCASSLERNPGYEQYFGPGTRLTVT.

This rearrangement joins TRBV7-2 to TRBJ2-1; D gene ambiguous. From germline, CDR1 is SGHTA and CDR2 FQGNSA. The ends were cut back, 1 base at V and 4 bases at J, with 11 bases in the middle. The CDR3 is 15 amino acids. The DNA of the CDR3 is TGTGCCAGCAGCTTAGGACGGGTAGAATACAATGAGCAGTTCTTC. This codes for CASSLGRVEYNEQFF.

The DNA of the CDR3 is TGTGCCAGCATCCTTAGCGCCACAGGGGGTGGTGAGCAGTTCTTC. Translating it yields CASILSATGGGEQFF. The rearrangement joins TRBV7-2 to TRBJ2-1, with 8 bases that match TRBD1. This CDR3 has 15 residues. V shed 7 bases and J 9 bases; nucleotides not matched to a gene: 14. Per the germline V gene, CDR1 is SGHTA and CDR2 is FQGNSA.

The count of this clone is one. V and J are TRBV6-1 and TRBJ2-2; 10 nucleotides line up with TRBD1. J was trimmed by 6 bases and V by 6 bases; bases with no gene match: 7. The CDR3 extends over 15 amino acids. Per germline, CDR1 MNHNS and CDR2 SASEGT. The CDR3 sequence is CASSLDRGRAGELFF. Written as DNA, the CDR3 is TGTGCCAGCAGCCTCGACAGGGGGCGGGCCGGGGAGCTGTTTTTT.

The chain combines TRBV28 with TRBJ1-3; unclear D gene. The CDR3 runs 12 residues. Germline assignment: CDR1 MDHEN and CDR2 SYDVKM. The V gene lost 1 base and the J gene lost 2 bases, with 0 bases spanning the gap. Written as DNA, the CDR3 is TGTGCCAGCAGTTTATCTGGAAACACCATATATTTT. Amino acid sequence: CASSLSGNTIYF.

This clone came up once. This chain uses TRBV29-1 with TRBJ2-1, with 8 bases lining up with TRBD2. There are 12 residues in the CDR3. V shed 7 bases and J 12 bases; nucleotides not matched to a gene: 11. Germline V CDR1 and CDR2: SQVTM, ANQGSEA. CDR3 sequence (DNA): TGCAGCGCCACCCCTAGCGGGTACGCGCAGTTCTTC. It encodes CSATPSGYAQFF.

The V and J genes are TRBV27 and TRBJ2-7; 9 nucleotides align to TRBD1. The CDR3 runs to 15 residues. With V trimmed by 7 bases and J by 2 bases, 9 bases remained unmatched. Germline V gene data show CDR1 as MNHEY and CDR2 as SMNVEV (reference sequence). The CDR3 loop reads CASKRAGQGAYEQYF. CDR3 DNA sequence: TGTGCCAGCAAAAGGGCGGGACAGGGCGCCTACGAGCAGTACTTC.

V is TRBV4-2 and J is TRBJ1-5; D ambiguous. Trimming removed 0 bases from V and 11 bases from J, with 14 bases in between. This CDR3 comprises 14 residues. Per the germline V gene, CDR1 is LGHNA and CDR2 is YNFKEQ. CDR3 sequence: CASSQERTFRAQHF. In DNA, the CDR3 is TGTGCCAGCAGCCAAGAGAGGACCTTTCGGGCCCAGCATTTT.

The genes are TRBV4-1 and TRBJ1-2; TRBD1 matches at 9 bases. CDR1 is MGHRA, CDR2 YSYEKL, per germline. The CDR3 sequence is 16 residues long. V lost 4 bases, J lost 8 bases, and 14 bases stayed unmatched. The CDR3 reads CASSPLPGQGVGGYTF. The CDR3, as DNA: TGCGCCAGCAGCCCCCTCCCGGGACAGGGTGTCGGGGGCTACACCTTC.

The chain recombines TRBV27 with TRBJ2-6; D remains ambiguous. The CDR3 extends over 18 amino acids. Germline lookup yields CDR1 MNHEY and CDR2 SMNVEV (reference sequence). The germline V and J ends were trimmed by 7 bases and 4 bases, with 23 bases remaining between them. CDR3: CASNHPARAVGGANVLTF. CDR3 sequence (DNA): TGTGCCAGCAACCACCCCGCCCGGGCGGTGGGGGGGGCCAACGTCCTGACTTTC.

V and J are TRBV5-4 and TRBJ2-7; D is possibly TRBD1 or TRBD2 (5 bases each). CDR1 SGHNT and CDR2 YYREEE come from the germline V gene (reference sequence). Trimming cost V 4 bases and J 3 bases, with 14 bases left between them. The CDR3 is made up of 14 amino acids. The CDR3, as DNA: TGTGCCAGCAGCCCCGGGACGGAAAGCTACGAGCAGTACTTC. This translates into CASSPGTESYEQYF.

This chain links TRBV18 with TRBJ2-5, with TRBD1 as a possible D gene (5 bases). CDR3 length: 15 amino acids. The V and J ends lost 2 bases and 4 bases respectively, with 14 bases between them. Germline V lookup: CDR1 KGHSH, CDR2 LQKENI. CDR3 protein: CASSPNQGIGETQYF. As DNA, the CDR3 is TGTGCCAGCTCACCAAATCAGGGAATAGGAGAGACCCAGTACTTC.

In its sample, this clone was seen once. This chain connects TRBV23-1 to TRBJ1-6, with D hard to call. TRBV23-1 belongs to the ORF category, with a function that is uncertain. V was pared by 6 bases and J by 5 bases, with 5 bases between. The CDR3 has 12 residues. In nucleotides, the CDR3 is TGCGCCAGCAGCCCTGATAATTCACCCCTCCACTTT. Its protein product is CASSPDNSPLHF.

V and J are TRBV6-1 and TRBJ2-3, with D maybe TRBD2 (7 bases). Trimming left V 4 bases short and J 5 bases short, with 19 bases between. This CDR3 is built from 16 residues. CDR1 and CDR2 (germline): MNHNS, SASEGT. The CDR3 nucleotides are TGTGCCAGCAGTGCCCGAGGGGCGGGGGCCCGAGATACGCAGTATTTT. This translates into CASSARGAGARDTQYF.

This clone was seen a few times. V is TRBV7-9 and J is TRBJ2-2, with D tentatively TRBD1 (6 bases). There are 15 residues in the CDR3. The germline CDR1 and CDR2 sequences are SEHNR and FQNEAQ (reference sequence). Between the trimmed V and J ends, which lost 3 bases and 5 bases, there was a span of 13 bases. In nucleotides, the CDR3 is TGTGCCAGCAGCTTCGACAGGTCTCCTACCGGGGAGCTGTTTTTT. This gives the protein CASSFDRSPTGELFF.

The chain uses TRBV5-4 and TRBJ2-2; D is undetermined. This CDR3 has 15 amino acids. Trimming stripped 2 bases from V and 6 bases from J, with 14 bases between. Germline V CDR1 and CDR2: SGHNT, YYREEE (reference sequence). For the CDR3, the DNA is TGTGCCAGCAGCTTTAAAGGGCTCGAGGCCGGGGAGCTGTTTTTT. Translation gives CASSFKGLEAGELFF.

The chain employs TRBV27 and TRBJ1-4; no reliable D call. CDR1 is MNHEY, CDR2 SMNVEV, per germline (reference sequence). Trimming cost V 0 bases and J 2 bases, with 10 bases left between them. CDR3 length: 16 residues. CDR3 in amino acids: CASSLSRGLTNEKLFF. The CDR3 DNA follows: TGTGCCAGCAGTTTATCGAGAGGGTTGACTAATGAAAAACTGTTTTTT.

The table lists this clone with a few counts. The V gene is TRBV6-5, the J gene TRBJ1-2, with D tentatively TRBD1 (5 bases). Germline V lookup: CDR1 MNHEY, CDR2 SVGAGI. Trimming left V 2 bases short and J 6 bases short, with 13 bases between. This CDR3 comprises 14 residues. CDR3 sequence reads: CASSYEVGQDGYTF. In DNA form, the CDR3 reads TGTGCCAGCAGTTACGAGGTGGGGCAAGATGGCTACACCTTC.

This sequence joins TRBV18 and TRBJ1-3; 7 bases line up with TRBD1. V shed 2 bases, J shed 2 bases, and the junction held 3 bases outside the gene matches. CDR1 is KGHSH, CDR2 LQKENI, per germline. The CDR3 consists of 15 residues. This chain's CDR3 is CASSPGTEAGNTIYF. The CDR3 DNA follows: TGTGCCAGCTCACCAGGGACAGAAGCTGGAAACACCATATATTTT.

This CDR3 is CASSLAGGYYEQYF. CDR3 DNA sequence: TGTGCCAGCAGCTTAGCAGGGGGCTACTACGAGCAGTACTTC. The V gene is TRBV7-9, the J gene TRBJ2-7; 7 bases map to TRBD1. Germline V CDR1 and CDR2: SEHNR, FQNEAQ (reference sequence). Trimming took 0 bases from V and 3 from J; bases not matched to a gene: 2. The CDR3 contains 14 residues.

The rearrangement uses TRBV5-3 and TRBJ1-2; D is undetermined. TRBV5-3 is sorted into the ORF group, with uncertain function. The CDR3 totals 16 residues. Trimming shortened V by 0 bases and J by 6 bases, and 18 bases separated the two germline ends. The CDR3 here is CARSLGSLPVDNGYTF. For the CDR3, the DNA is TGTGCCAGAAGCTTGGGGTCTCTGCCCGTTGATAATGGCTACACCTTC.

The chain combines TRBV5-1 with TRBJ1-2; no clear D. Trimming pared 0 bases from V and 2 bases from J, leaving 5 bases between. Germline loops: CDR1 SGHRS, CDR2 YFSETQ. The CDR3 length is 13 residues. The DNA for the CDR3 is TGCGCCAGCAGCTTGGAACGGAACTATGGCTACACCTTC. Translating it yields CASSLERNYGYTF.

The rearrangement joins TRBV19 to TRBJ2-2; D is unresolved. The CDR3 is 13 residues long. V was cut by 3 bases and J by 3 bases, with 5 bases left in between. From germline, CDR1 is LNHDA and CDR2 SQIVND (reference sequence). CDR3 loop: CASSMGYTGELFF. The CDR3 DNA reads as TGTGCCAGTAGTATGGGGTACACCGGGGAGCTGTTTTTT.

This rearrangement joins TRBV2 to TRBJ1-6, with D maybe TRBD1 (5 bases). Trimming took 2 bases from V and 0 from J, leaving 14 bases between them. Germline V gene lookup returns CDR1 SNHLY and CDR2 FYNNEI. The CDR3 totals 18 residues. The CDR3 sequence is CASSEKGAGSSYNSPLHF. As DNA, the CDR3 is TGTGCCAGCAGTGAAAAAGGCGCAGGGAGCTCCTATAATTCACCCCTCCACTTT.

This chain connects TRBV19 to TRBJ1-6; 7 positions match TRBD1. V was clipped by 3 bases and J by 5 bases; unmatched bases: 4. Looked up from germline, CDR1 is LNHDA and CDR2 is SQIVND (reference sequence). This CDR3 region has 15 residues. The CDR3 region has the DNA TGTGCCAGTAGTATCGGGACAGCTCATAATTCACCCCTCCACTTT. This sequence encodes CASSIGTAHNSPLHF. Full variable domain (outside the CDR3, taken from reference TRBV19 and TRBJ1-6): DGGITQSPKYLFRKEGQNVTLSCEQNLNHDAMYWYRQDPGQGLRLIYYSQIVNDFQKGDIAEGYSVSREKKESFPLTVTSAQKNPTAFYLCASSIGTAHNSPLHFGNGTRLTVT.

The chain uses TRBV27 and TRBJ1-1; weak D call: TRBD1 (5 bases). CDR1 is MNHEY, CDR2 SMNVEV, per germline (reference sequence). V was pared by 3 bases and J by 1 base, with 6 bases between. The CDR3 has 13 residues. CDR3: CASSLTENTEAFF. The CDR3 DNA reads as TGTGCCAGCAGTTTGACAGAGAACACTGAAGCTTTCTTT.